The TCR beta chain under discussion was sequenced for a study of T cells in narcolepsy. This clone was observed a few times. Antigen: not known. V was clipped by 3 bases and J by 0 bases; unmatched bases: 3. The CDR3 runs 15 residues. Germline CDR1 SGHRS, CDR2 YFSETQ. The method was immunoSEQ multiplex PCR; TCRdb's version includes in-frame clones alone and lacks a portion of them. The repertoire includes 25,000 to 35,000 clones, 83% of them detected once, and about 0.64% sits in the top ten. Study conclusions and caveats: Autoreactive clone sequences were missing from some blood memory CD4+ repertoires.

The TCR originated in a human donor in good health. V gene TRBV5-1 combines with J gene TRBJ2-3; TRBD1 aligns across 8 bases. Sequenced material: memory (CD45RA-) CD4+ T cells from blood. For the CDR3, the DNA is TGCGCCAGCAGCTCAGGGGGCCATAGCACAGATACGCAGTATTTT. This translates into CASSSGGHSTDTQYF.